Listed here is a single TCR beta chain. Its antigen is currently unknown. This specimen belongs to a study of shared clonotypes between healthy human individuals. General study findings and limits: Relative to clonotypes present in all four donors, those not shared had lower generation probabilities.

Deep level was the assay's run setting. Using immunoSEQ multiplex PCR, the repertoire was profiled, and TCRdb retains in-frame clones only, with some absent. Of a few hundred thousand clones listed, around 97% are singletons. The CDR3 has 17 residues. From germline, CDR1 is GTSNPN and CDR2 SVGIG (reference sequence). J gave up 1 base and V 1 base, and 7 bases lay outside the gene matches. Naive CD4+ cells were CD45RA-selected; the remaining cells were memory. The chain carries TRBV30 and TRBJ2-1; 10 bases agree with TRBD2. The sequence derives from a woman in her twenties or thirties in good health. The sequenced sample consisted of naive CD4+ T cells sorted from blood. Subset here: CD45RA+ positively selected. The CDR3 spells CAWSGLAGAESYNEQFF. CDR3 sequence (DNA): TGTGCCTGGAGTGGGCTAGCGGGAGCGGAATCCTACAATGAGCAGTTCTTC.